The present entry profiles one T cell receptor (beta chain) with its context. Using immunoSEQ multiplex PCR, the repertoire was profiled, and TCRdb retains in-frame clones only, with some absent. Here the sample spans some 4,900 clones, around 62% being singletons. Anyone with autoimmune disease history or systemic immunosuppression was excluded. The V gene's germline CDR1 is SGHTA and CDR2 FQGTGA. V lost 3 bases and J 0 bases, leaving 9 bases between the germline ends. The CDR3 covers 15 residues. This specimen comes from a study of OX40 agonist ivuxolimab in advanced cancers. At the level of the study: Patients in the trial were receiving intravenous ivuxolimab every 2 weeks, at doses of 0.01 to 10 mg/kg. Therapy given before enrollment (anti-PD-1, anti-PD-L1 or anti-CTLA-4) was allowed, and 40% to 50% had some. Three dose-escalation patients had partial responses: one with hepatocellular carcinoma and two with cutaneous melanoma.

The sequencing used CD4+ or CD8+ T cells sorted from blood, collected in a trial of the OX40 agonist ivuxolimab. The clonotype was recovered from an adult with an advanced solid tumor such as melanoma, head and neck, liver or kidney cancer. The chain has TRBV7-3 and TRBJ2-1; D call uncertain. This CDR3 reads CASSFWWSSYNEQFF. The CDR3, as DNA: TGTGCCAGCAGCTTCTGGTGGAGCTCCTACAATGAGCAGTTCTTC. Full variable domain (remainder filled in from reference TRBV7-3 and TRBJ2-1): GAGVSQTPSNKVTEKGKYVELRCDPISGHTALYWYRQSLGQGPEFLIYFQGTGAADDSGLPNDRFFAVRPEGSVSTLKIQRTERGDSAVYLCASSFWWSSYNEQFFGPGTRLTVL.